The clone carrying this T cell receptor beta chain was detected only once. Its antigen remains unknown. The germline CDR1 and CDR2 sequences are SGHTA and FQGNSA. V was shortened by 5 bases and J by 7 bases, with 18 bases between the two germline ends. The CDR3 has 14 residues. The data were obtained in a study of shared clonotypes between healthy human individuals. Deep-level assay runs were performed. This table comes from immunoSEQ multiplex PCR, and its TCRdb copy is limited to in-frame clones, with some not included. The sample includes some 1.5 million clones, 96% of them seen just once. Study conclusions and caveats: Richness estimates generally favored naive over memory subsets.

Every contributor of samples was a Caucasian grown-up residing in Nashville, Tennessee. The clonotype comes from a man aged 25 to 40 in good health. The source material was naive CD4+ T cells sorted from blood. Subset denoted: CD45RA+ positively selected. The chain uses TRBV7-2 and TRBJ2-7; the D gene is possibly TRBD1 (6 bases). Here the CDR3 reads CASSPRLRQGEQYF. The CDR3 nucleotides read TGTGCCAGCAGCCCACGGTTAAGGCAGGGGGAGCAGTACTTC.